A single sample is the source of the 22 T cell receptor beta chains below, sequenced in a study of blood T cell repertoires in COVID-19. TCRdb's copy holds only in-frame clones and misses some; the assay was immunoSEQ multiplex PCR. The table records 350,000 or so clones, just over 85% of them present only once. The sample taken for sequencing was PBMCs or T cells enriched from blood (not recorded which). The source of these receptors is a woman aged 40 to 50 with acute COVID-19.

The chain uses TRBV15 and TRBJ2-7; D call uncertain. The CDR3 totals 17 residues. Germline CDR1 is LNHNV and CDR2 is YYDKDF (reference sequence). With 0 bases removed from V and 5 bases from J, the gap between germline ends came to 20 bases. The CDR3 loop reads CATSRDLRMQDLDEQYF. The CDR3 DNA reads as TGTGCCACCAGCAGAGATCTGCGGATGCAAGATTTGGACGAGCAGTACTTC.

The chain has TRBV5-1 and TRBJ2-7, with a possible D match to TRBD1 (5 bases). The V gene lost 4 bases and the J gene lost 13 bases, with 18 bases spanning the gap. The CDR3 sequence is 12 residues long. The V gene's germline CDR1 is SGHRS and CDR2 YFSETQ. The CDR3 loop reads CASSPWGQDIYF. The DNA of the CDR3 is TGCGCCAGCAGCCCCTGGGGCCAAGACATTTACTTC.

V and J are TRBV19 and TRBJ2-1; 10 bases fit TRBD2. Trimming took 7 bases from V and 3 from J; bases not matched to a gene: 9. The germline gives CDR1 LNHDA, CDR2 SQIVND (reference sequence). The CDR3 loop spans 16 amino acids. Written as DNA, the CDR3 is TGTGCCAGTACCAGGACAGCTAGCGGGGGCTACAATGAGCAGTTCTTC. Residues: CASTRTASGGYNEQFF.

This clone appeared once. The chain links TRBV2 to TRBJ2-3, with TRBD1 identical over 7 bases. Germline-derived CDR1 and CDR2 are SNHLY and FYNNEI. This CDR3 spans 13 amino acids. V lost 2 bases to trimming and J lost 11 bases; unmatched junction nucleotides: 7. The CDR3 nucleotides read TGTGCCAGCAGTGAAACGGGACAGAGCAGGCAGTATTTT. Translating gives CASSETGQSRQYF.

This clone was detected only once. The chain employs TRBV7-9 and TRBJ1-5; unclear D gene. CDR1 and CDR2 (germline): SEHNR, FQNEAQ (reference sequence). Between the trimmed V and J ends, which lost 1 base and 0 bases, there was a span of 10 bases. The CDR3 contains 16 residues. The CDR3 protein is CASSLVLGASNQPQHF. The DNA for the CDR3 is TGTGCCAGCAGCTTAGTCTTGGGCGCTAGCAATCAGCCCCAGCATTTT.

The chain carries TRBV29-1 and TRBJ2-1, with D possibly matching TRBD1 (5 bases). The germline gives CDR1 SQVTM, CDR2 ANQGSEA. V was cut by 4 bases and J by 1 base, with 17 bases left in between. The CDR3 length is 16 residues. The CDR3 loop reads CSVVRGRSGSYNEQFF. Written as DNA, the CDR3 is TGCAGCGTTGTTAGGGGAAGGAGTGGGTCCTACAATGAGCAGTTCTTC.

This chain links TRBV2 with TRBJ1-3; weak D call: TRBD1 (5 bases). CDR1 is SNHLY and CDR2 is FYNNEI in the germline V gene. The V and J ends lost 6 bases and 9 bases respectively, with 9 bases between them. CDR3 length: 11 amino acids. The DNA for the CDR3 is TGTGCCAGCAGACAGGATATCACCATATATTTT. This encodes CASRQDITIYF. Complete variable domain (other parts from reference TRBV2 and TRBJ1-3): EPEVTQTPSHQVTQMGQEVILRCVPISNHLYFYWYRQILGQKVEFLVSFYNNEISEKSEIFDDQFSVERPDGSNFTLKIRSTKLEDSAMYFCASRQDITIYFGEGSWLTVV.

This sequence joins TRBV2 and TRBJ1-5; the match to TRBD1 covers 7 bases. J was trimmed by 6 bases and V by 9 bases; bases with no gene match: 11. CDR1 is SNHLY, CDR2 FYNNEI, per germline. The CDR3 is made up of 14 amino acids. CDR3 in amino acids: CASTPKGAIQPQHF. DNA of the CDR3: TGTGCCAGTACCCCAAAGGGGGCGATTCAGCCCCAGCATTTT.

The chain has TRBV19 and TRBJ1-1; weak D call: TRBD1 (6 bases). Germline V gene lookup returns CDR1 LNHDA and CDR2 SQIVND (reference sequence). The CDR3 has 14 amino acids. The V and J ends lost 4 bases and 0 bases respectively, with 9 bases between them. CDR3: CASSTTGLNTEAFF. DNA of the CDR3: TGTGCCAGTAGTACGACAGGACTGAACACTGAAGCTTTCTTT.

The chain recombines TRBV2 with TRBJ1-4; 7 bases agree with TRBD1. This CDR3 is 16 amino acids long. Germline CDR1 and CDR2: SNHLY and FYNNEI. V trimming: 3 bases; J trimming: 1 base; junction bases outside the gene matches: 5. CDR3 in DNA: TGTGCCAGCAGTGACTACAGGGGCATAACTAATGAAAAACTGTTTTTT. Translated: CASSDYRGITNEKLFF.

The rearrangement joins TRBV5-4 to TRBJ2-1, with unresolved D. Germline lookup yields CDR1 SGHNT and CDR2 YYREEE (reference sequence). This CDR3 contains 18 residues. Trimming removed 0 bases at V and 4 bases at J, with 20 bases between. In nucleotides, the CDR3 is TGTGCCAGCAGCTTGGAGCTAGTTCGATCCTCCCAGTACAATGAGCAGTTCTTC. Translated: CASSLELVRSSQYNEQFF.

The chain uses TRBV19 and TRBJ2-5; D is uncertain. Germline CDR1 reads LNHDA; CDR2 reads SQIVND (reference sequence). Deletions cut 3 bases from V and 4 bases from J, with 9 bases between. This CDR3 region has 13 residues. This CDR3 is CASSMRTRETQYF. CDR3 coding DNA: TGTGCCAGTAGTATGAGAACGCGAGAGACCCAGTACTTC.

This clone was counted between two and nine times. J is TRBJ2-5 and V is TRBV6-5; 9 bases are shared with TRBD1. Germline V gene sequence: CDR1 MNHEY, CDR2 SVGAGI. The CDR3 covers 15 residues. Trimming at V came to 2 bases and at J to 3 bases, leaving 4 bases not matched to a gene. This CDR3 is CASSYRDRVEETQYF. The CDR3 bases are TGTGCCAGCAGTTACCGGGACAGGGTAGAAGAGACCCAGTACTTC.

This clone was picked up one time. V and J are TRBV4-3 and TRBJ2-2, with TRBD2 identical over 15 bases. The CDR3 sequence is 19 residues long. The V and J ends lost 3 bases and 0 bases, in that order; junction bases with no gene match: 5. Per germline, CDR1 LGHNA and CDR2 YSLEER. CDR3 amino acids: CASSHPGTSGGSNTGELFF. The CDR3 coding sequence is TGCGCCAGCAGCCACCCCGGGACTAGCGGGGGGTCGAACACCGGGGAGCTGTTTTTT.

There are a few counts of this clone. V usage is TRBV2 and J usage is TRBJ2-1, with 12 bases fitting TRBD2. This CDR3 spans 19 amino acids. From germline, CDR1 is SNHLY and CDR2 FYNNEI. The V gene end was trimmed by 7 bases and the J gene end by 3 bases; junction bases not matched to a gene: 16. The CDR3 DNA sequence: TGTGCCAGCATGCGGGCTAGCGGGAGGGCCCGTATTAGCTACAATGAGCAGTTCTTC. Protein sequence: CASMRASGRARISYNEQFF.

The chain couples TRBV19 to TRBJ1-3; D is uncertain. The CDR3 runs to 11 residues. Germline-derived CDR1 and CDR2 are LNHDA and SQIVND (reference sequence). V was pared by 8 bases and J by 4 bases, with 6 bases between. The CDR3 protein is CASALGNTIYF. CDR3 in DNA: TGTGCCAGTGCCCTAGGAAACACCATATATTTT.

The gene calls are TRBV10-3 and TRBJ2-7; 11 positions agree with TRBD1. Unmatched junction bases numbered 2, after V lost 2 bases and J lost 2 bases. The length of the CDR3 is 15 residues. Germline V gives CDR1 ENHRY, CDR2 SYGVKD. The CDR3, as DNA: TGTGCCATCAGTGAGCAGGGACAGGGGGCCTACGAGCAGTACTTC. Protein sequence: CAISEQGQGAYEQYF.

The rearrangement links TRBV5-8 to TRBJ2-7; D unclear. From germline, CDR1 is SGHTS and CDR2 YDEGEE. This CDR3 is built from 11 residues. Trimming removed 4 bases at V and 0 bases at J, with 2 bases between. As DNA, the CDR3 is TGTGCCAGCAGCCGCTCCTACGAGCAGTACTTC. It specifies CASSRSYEQYF.

This chain links TRBV27 with TRBJ2-2; no firm D call. In germline, CDR1 is MNHEY, CDR2 SMNVEV (reference sequence). The V and J ends lost 6 bases and 1 base respectively, with 3 bases between them. The CDR3 extends over 12 amino acids. Here the CDR3 reads CASSWNTGELFF. In DNA, the CDR3 is TGTGCCAGCAGCTGGAACACCGGGGAGCTGTTTTTT.

The V gene is TRBV5-1, the J gene TRBJ2-5; 7 positions agree with TRBD2. The length of the CDR3 is 14 residues. V gave up 6 bases and J gave up 5 bases; unmatched junction bases: 10. Germline CDR1 and CDR2: SGHRS and YFSETQ. The CDR3 DNA sequence: TGCGCCAGCACTTTGGGGAGGGGTTACGAGACCCAGTACTTC. Residues: CASTLGRGYETQYF.

The V gene is TRBV15, the J gene TRBJ2-6; D is unresolved. Trimming removed 0 bases at V and 0 bases at J, with 9 bases between. Germline CDR1 is LNHNV and CDR2 is YYDKDF (reference sequence). The CDR3 runs to 17 residues. The CDR3 nucleotides read TGTGCCACCAGCAGAGATCAGAGGAGCTCTGGGGCCAACGTCCTGACTTTC. Translation gives CATSRDQRSSGANVLTF.

The chain recombines TRBV19 with TRBJ1-2; no firm D call. The CDR3 contains 14 residues. V was clipped by 11 bases and J by 4 bases, with 20 bases between them. Germline V lookup: CDR1 LNHDA, CDR2 SQIVND (reference sequence). The CDR3 here is CASLHLSGSYGYTF. CDR3 bases: TGTGCCTCTCTACACTTGTCGGGATCCTATGGCTACACCTTC.